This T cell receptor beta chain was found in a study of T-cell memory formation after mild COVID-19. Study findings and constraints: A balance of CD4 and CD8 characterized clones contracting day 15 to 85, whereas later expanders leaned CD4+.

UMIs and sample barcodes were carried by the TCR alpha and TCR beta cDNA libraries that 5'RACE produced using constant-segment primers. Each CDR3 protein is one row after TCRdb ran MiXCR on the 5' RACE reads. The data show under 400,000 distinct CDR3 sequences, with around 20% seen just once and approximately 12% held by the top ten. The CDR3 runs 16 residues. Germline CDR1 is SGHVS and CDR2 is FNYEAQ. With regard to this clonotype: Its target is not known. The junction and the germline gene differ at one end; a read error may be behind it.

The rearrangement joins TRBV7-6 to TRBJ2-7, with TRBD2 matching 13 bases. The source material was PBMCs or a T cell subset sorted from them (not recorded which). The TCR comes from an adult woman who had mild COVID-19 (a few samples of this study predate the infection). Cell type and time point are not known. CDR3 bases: TGTGCCAGCACCTTAGGGACTAGCGGGGCCTCCTACGAGCAGTACTTC. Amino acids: CASTLGTSGASYEQYF.